This is a list of T cell receptor beta chains from one sample in a study of immune characteristics of hereditary and idiopathic chronic pancreatitis. Generated by immunoSEQ multiplex PCR, the TCRdb table keeps only in-frame clones and is missing some. The sample lists around 1,800 clones, around 76% occurring once. Sequencing was done on a sample of pancreas tissue with hereditary chronic pancreatitis. The source is a human donor with chronic pancreatitis. The CDR3 runs from the conserved cysteine through the conserved F or W. A D gene is named only where the DNA matches it firmly. Size values are once, few and many counts, or a class for expanded clones, and some rows have none.

TRBJ1-2 - TRBV6-5 - CASIIPTGQGYTF TGTGCCAGCATCATCCCGACAGGACAAGGCTACACCTTC
TRBJ2-1 - TRBV9 TRBD2 CASSEPRWRGGQVNEQFF TGTGCCAGCAGCGAGCCCCGCTGGCGGGGGGGCCAGGTCAATGAGCAGTTCTTC
TRBJ2-4 few TRBV4-3 - CASSWGAGENIQYF TGCGCCAGCAGTTGGGGGGCCGGGGAAAACATTCAGTACTTC
TRBJ2-5 - TRBV7-2 TRBD2 CASSPQTSGVLSGTQYF TGTGCCAGCAGCCCCCAGACTAGCGGGGTCCTTTCGGGGACCCAGTACTTC
TRBJ2-2 few TRBV28 - CASSEEFDTGELFF TGTGCCAGCAGTGAGGAGTTTGACACCGGGGAGCTGTTTTTT
TRBJ1-5 - TRBV5-3 - CARSLSQNGHQPQHF TGTGCCAGAAGCTTGTCTCAGAATGGCCATCAGCCCCAGCATTTT
TRBJ2-1 - TRBV7-6 TRBD1 CASSLEGTGIYNEQFF TGTGCCAGCAGCTTAGAGGGGACAGGGATTTACAATGAGCAGTTCTTC
TRBJ1-6 - TRBV12-3/TRBV12-4 - CASRASVASPLHF TGTGCCAGCAGGGCCAGTGTCGCGTCACCCCTCCACTTT
TRBJ1-6 - TRBV12-3/TRBV12-4 - CASSFADSPLHF TGTGCCAGCAGTTTCGCGGATTCACCCCTCCACTTT
TRBJ2-3 - TRBV7-9 - CASSLSRSGFADTQYF TGTGCCAGCAGCTTATCCAGATCAGGGTTCGCAGATACGCAGTATTTT
TRBJ2-4 few TRBV9 TRBD1 CASSVEQGTAKNIQYF TGTGCCAGCAGCGTAGAACAGGGGACAGCCAAAAACATTCAGTACTTC
TRBJ1-5 - TRBV27 - CASSQGGAGQPQHF TGTGCCAGCAGTCAAGGGGGGGCAGGGCAGCCCCAGCATTTT
TRBJ2-7 - TRBV2 TRBD2 CASSVTSGGVTPYEQYF TGTGCCAGCAGTGTAACTAGCGGGGGGGTTACCCCCTACGAGCAGTACTTC
TRBJ2-3 - TRBV2 - CASRARGSKLDSTQYF TGTGCCAGCAGGGCACGGGGATCCAAACTAGATAGTACGCAGTATTTT